The clone carrying this T cell receptor (beta chain) was detected a few times. The antigen is not known. Germline lookup yields CDR1 SGHNT and CDR2 YENEEA. The germline V and J ends were trimmed by 5 bases and 7 bases, with 15 bases remaining between them. This CDR3 is 14 amino acids long. Assay: immunoSEQ multiplex PCR; the TCRdb copy retains only in-frame clones and omits some. The sample holds over 400,000 clones, approximately 92% seen once. Treatment defined: approximately 18 received Ad26.COV2.S at low or high dose, single or two shots; a few received placebo; per-sample allocation not given. The study sampled participants on day 63 after the first vaccine or placebo injection. Built on an Ad26 vector, the vaccine expressed Wuhan-strain SARS-CoV-2 spike. The data were taken from a study of Ad26.COV2.S vaccination and SARS-CoV-2 variants. About the study: Intramuscular Ad26.COV2.S at 5x10^10 or 1x10^11 viral particles.

Study-wide points: The authors reported substantial breadth in spike-specific CD8+ and CD4+ T cell responses after vaccination.

This sequence originates from a person aged 18-65 years who received the Ad26.COV2.S COVID-19 vaccine or a placebo. The source was peripheral blood, collected in a trial of Ad26.COV2.S vaccine versus placebo. The chain combines TRBV11-3 with TRBJ2-1; D unclear. The CDR3 DNA is TGTGCCAGCAGCCTGAAGGTGGGTGGAAATGAGCAGTTCTTC. This sequence encodes CASSLKVGGNEQFF.